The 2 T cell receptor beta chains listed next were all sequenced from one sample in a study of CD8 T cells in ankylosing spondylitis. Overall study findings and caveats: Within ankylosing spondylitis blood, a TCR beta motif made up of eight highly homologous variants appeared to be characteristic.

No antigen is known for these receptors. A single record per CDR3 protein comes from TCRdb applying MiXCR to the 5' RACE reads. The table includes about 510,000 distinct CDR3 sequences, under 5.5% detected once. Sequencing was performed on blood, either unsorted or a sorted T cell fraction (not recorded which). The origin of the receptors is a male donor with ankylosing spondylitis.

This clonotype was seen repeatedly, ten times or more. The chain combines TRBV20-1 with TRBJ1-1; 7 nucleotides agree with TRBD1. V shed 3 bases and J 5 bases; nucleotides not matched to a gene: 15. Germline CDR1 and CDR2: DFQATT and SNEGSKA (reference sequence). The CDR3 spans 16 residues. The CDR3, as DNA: TGCAGTGCTAGGCCTGTCGAGAGGGGGCAAAGTACTGAAGCTTTCTTT. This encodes CSARPVERGQSTEAFF.

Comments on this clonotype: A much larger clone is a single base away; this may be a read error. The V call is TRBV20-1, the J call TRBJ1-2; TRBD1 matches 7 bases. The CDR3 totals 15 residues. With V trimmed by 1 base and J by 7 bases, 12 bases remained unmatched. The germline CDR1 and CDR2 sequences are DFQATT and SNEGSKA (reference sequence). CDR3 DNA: TGCAGTGCTAGAGCTCGGCGGGCAGGGGGAGGTGGCTACACCTTC. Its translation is CSARARRAGGGGYTF.